This paragraph covers one TCR beta chain sequence. What it binds is unknown. The entry originates in a study of shared clonotypes between healthy human individuals. Study at large: Per donor, CD8 memory used one plate, CD8 naive used two, CD4 memory used three and CD4 naive used three. The study's findings and limits: Non-shared clonotypes displayed generation probabilities falling below those of clonotypes present in all four donors. Estimated clonotype richness was generally higher in naive than memory subsets.

TCRdb's copy holds only in-frame clones and misses some; the assay was immunoSEQ multiplex PCR. The sample consists of about 2.2 million clones, 80% to 95% of them appearing once. The germline V gene has CDR1 SGHRS and CDR2 YFSETQ. Germline trimming cut 4 bases from V and 2 bases from J; bases unmatched to any gene: 4. CDR3 length equals 14 residues. Naive CD8 cells, CD45RO-negative and positively selected for CCR7, excluded terminally differentiated effector memory CD45RA+ cells. V gene TRBV5-1 combines with J gene TRBJ2-3, with 7 bases matching TRBD1. The sequenced sample consisted of naive CD8+ T cells from PBMCs. This sequence originates from a man aged 18 to 29 in good health. Some clones in this sample may be carry-over from other donors' samples. CDR3 loop: CASSKDRFTDTQYF. The CDR3 DNA reads TGCGCCAGCAGCAAGGACAGGTTCACAGATACGCAGTATTTT.